This T cell receptor beta chain was documented in a study of T-cell memory formation after mild COVID-19. Study at large: Across donors, TCR clusters were largely donor specific. Study-level points and caveats: Of the contracting clones, CD4+ ones lay mainly in CM and EM, and CD8+ ones in EMRA.

MiXCR, run by TCRdb on the 5' RACE reads, gives a single entry per CDR3 protein. Among hundreds of thousands of distinct CDR3 sequences listed, roughly 21% were seen once. The CDR3 consists of 14 residues. Germline assignment: CDR1 LGHDT and CDR2 YNNKEL (reference sequence). Trimming pared 0 bases from V and 4 bases from J, leaving 9 bases between. As concerns this clonotype: The antigen remains unidentified.

This receptor was obtained from an adult woman who had mild COVID-19 (a few samples of this study predate the infection). Cell type and time point are not known. The chain is built from TRBV3-1 and TRBJ1-2; D gene unclear. Source material: PBMCs or a T cell subset sorted from them (not recorded which). DNA for the CDR3: TGTGCCAGCAGCCAAGATGGGTTTAGCTATGGCTACACCTTC. Translating it yields CASSQDGFSYGYTF.